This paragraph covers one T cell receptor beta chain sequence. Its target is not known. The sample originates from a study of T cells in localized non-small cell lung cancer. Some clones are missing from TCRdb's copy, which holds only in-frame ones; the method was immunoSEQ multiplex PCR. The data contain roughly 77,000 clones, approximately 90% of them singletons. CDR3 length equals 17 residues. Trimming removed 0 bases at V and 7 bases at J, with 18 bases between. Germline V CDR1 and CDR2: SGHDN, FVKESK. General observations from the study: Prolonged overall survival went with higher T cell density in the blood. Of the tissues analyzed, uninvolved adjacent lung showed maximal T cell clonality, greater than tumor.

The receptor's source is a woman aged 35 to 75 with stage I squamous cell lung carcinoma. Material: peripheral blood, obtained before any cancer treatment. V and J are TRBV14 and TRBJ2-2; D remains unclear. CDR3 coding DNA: TGTGCCAGCAGCCAAGACTTCTACTCCCGGCTGGTCGGGGAGCTGTTTTTT. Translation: CASSQDFYSRLVGELFF.